This entry concerns a single T cell receptor beta chain. Some clones are missing from TCRdb's copy, which holds only in-frame ones; the method was immunoSEQ multiplex PCR. The sample contains approximately 240,000 clones, 92% of which appear only once. The sample belongs to a study of blood T cell repertoires in COVID-19. Study as a whole: The United States, Italy and Spain provided the acute and convalescent COVID-19 samples. PBMCs, B-cell-depleted T cells, or T cells provided the cDNA or gDNA that made up the material.

The CDR3 is 13 residues long. CDR1 is ENHRY, CDR2 SYGVKD, per germline. Trimming took off 7 bases at V and 8 bases at J, with 15 bases between the two ends. In Seattle, patients joined the study during active infection and were tracked longitudinally. The chain employs TRBV10-3 and TRBJ2-1, with D possibly TRBD2 on 6 matching bases. The receptor was derived from a man younger than 45 with COVID-19, enrolled during active disease. Sample: peripheral blood. The CDR3 nucleotides read TGTGCCATCAATCACGGGGGTGAAGATGAGCAGTTCTTC. Amino acid sequence: CAINHGGEDEQFF.